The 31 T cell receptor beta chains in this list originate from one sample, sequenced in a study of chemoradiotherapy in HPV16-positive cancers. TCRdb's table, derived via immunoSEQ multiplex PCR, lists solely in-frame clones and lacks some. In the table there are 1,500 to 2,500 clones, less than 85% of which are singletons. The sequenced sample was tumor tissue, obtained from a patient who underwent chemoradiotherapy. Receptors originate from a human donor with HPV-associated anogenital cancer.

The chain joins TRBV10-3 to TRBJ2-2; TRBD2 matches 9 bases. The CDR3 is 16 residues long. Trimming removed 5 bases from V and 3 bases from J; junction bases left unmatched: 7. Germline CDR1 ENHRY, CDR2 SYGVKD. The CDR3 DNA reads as TGTGCCATCAGTCATAGCGGGAGTTCGGACACCGGGGAGCTGTTTTTT. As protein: CAISHSGSSDTGELFF.

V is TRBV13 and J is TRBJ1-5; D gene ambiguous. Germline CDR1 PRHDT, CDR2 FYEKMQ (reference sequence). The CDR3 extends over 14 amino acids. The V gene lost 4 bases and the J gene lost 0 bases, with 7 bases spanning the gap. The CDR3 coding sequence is TGTGCCAGCAGCTACGGGGTTAGCAATCAGCCCCAGCATTTT. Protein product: CASSYGVSNQPQHF.

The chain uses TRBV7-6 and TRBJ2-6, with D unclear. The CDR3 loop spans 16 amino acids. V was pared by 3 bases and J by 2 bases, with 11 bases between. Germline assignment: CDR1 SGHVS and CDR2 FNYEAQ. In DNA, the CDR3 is TGTGCCAGCAGCTTCGGTAGCACGGCTGGGGCCAACGTCCTGACTTTC. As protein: CASSFGSTAGANVLTF.

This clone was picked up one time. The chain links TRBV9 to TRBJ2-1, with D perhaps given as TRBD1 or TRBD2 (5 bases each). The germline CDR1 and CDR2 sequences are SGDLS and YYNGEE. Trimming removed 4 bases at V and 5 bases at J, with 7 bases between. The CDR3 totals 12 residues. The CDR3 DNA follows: TGTGCCAGCAGCAGAGGGGACAATGAGCAGTTCTTC. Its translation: CASSRGDNEQFF.

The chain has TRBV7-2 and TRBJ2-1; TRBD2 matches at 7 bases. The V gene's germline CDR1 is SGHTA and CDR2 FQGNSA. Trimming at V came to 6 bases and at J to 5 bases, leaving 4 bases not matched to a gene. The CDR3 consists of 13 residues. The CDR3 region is CASRLALDNEQFF. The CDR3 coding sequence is TGTGCCAGCAGACTAGCGTTAGACAATGAGCAGTTCTTC.

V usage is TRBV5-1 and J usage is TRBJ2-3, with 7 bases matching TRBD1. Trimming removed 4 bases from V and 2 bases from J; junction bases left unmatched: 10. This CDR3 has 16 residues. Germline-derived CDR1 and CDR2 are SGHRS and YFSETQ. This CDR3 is CASSDGTDAFTDTQYF. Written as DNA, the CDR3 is TGCGCCAGCAGCGACGGGACAGACGCATTCACAGATACGCAGTATTTT.

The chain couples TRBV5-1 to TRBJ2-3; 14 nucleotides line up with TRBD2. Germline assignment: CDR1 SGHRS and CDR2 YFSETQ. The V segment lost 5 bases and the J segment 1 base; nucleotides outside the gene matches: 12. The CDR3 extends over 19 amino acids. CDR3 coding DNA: TGCGCCAGCAGGAGGGGACTAGCGGGAGTGGGAGTTCGCACAGATACGCAGTATTTT. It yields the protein CASRRGLAGVGVRTDTQYF.

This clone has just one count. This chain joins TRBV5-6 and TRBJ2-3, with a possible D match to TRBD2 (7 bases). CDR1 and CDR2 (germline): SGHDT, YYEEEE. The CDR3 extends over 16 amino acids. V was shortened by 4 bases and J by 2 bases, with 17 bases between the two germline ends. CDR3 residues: CASSPRVGGATDTQYF. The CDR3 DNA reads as TGTGCCAGCAGCCCTCGAGTTGGGGGGGCCACAGATACGCAGTATTTT.

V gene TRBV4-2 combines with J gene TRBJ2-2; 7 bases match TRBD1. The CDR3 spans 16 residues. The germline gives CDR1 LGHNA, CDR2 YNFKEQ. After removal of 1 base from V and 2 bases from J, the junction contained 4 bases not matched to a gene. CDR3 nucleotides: TGTGCCAGCAGCCAAGGGACAGGCCATAACACCGGGGAGCTGTTTTTT. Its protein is CASSQGTGHNTGELFF.

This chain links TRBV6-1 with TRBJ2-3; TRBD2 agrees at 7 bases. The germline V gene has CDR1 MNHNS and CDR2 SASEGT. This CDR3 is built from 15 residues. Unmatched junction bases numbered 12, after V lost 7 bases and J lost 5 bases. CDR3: CASTQDGGGIDTQYF. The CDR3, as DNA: TGTGCCAGCACTCAAGACGGGGGAGGGATAGATACGCAGTATTTT.

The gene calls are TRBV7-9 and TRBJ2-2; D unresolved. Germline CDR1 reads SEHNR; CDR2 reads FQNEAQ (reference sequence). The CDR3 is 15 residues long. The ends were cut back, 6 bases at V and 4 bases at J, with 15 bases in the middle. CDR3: CASSWDFGPTGELFF. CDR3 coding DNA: TGTGCCAGCAGTTGGGATTTCGGTCCCACCGGGGAGCTGTTTTTT.

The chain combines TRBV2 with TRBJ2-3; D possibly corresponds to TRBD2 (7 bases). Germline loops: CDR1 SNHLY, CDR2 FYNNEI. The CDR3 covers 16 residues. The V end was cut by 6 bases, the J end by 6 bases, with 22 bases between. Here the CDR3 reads CASRGTGGGAWDTQYF. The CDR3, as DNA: TGTGCCAGCAGGGGGACTGGAGGGGGGGCATGGGATACGCAGTATTTT.

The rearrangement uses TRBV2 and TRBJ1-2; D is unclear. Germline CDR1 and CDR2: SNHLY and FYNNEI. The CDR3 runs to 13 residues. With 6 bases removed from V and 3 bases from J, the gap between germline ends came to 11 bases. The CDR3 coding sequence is TGTGCCAGCAGCGCCGACCTGTACTATGGCTACACCTTC. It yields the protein CASSADLYYGYTF.

The CDR3 DNA is TGCGCCAGCAGTTACGGGACAGGGGGTTTTCAAGAGACCCAGTACTTC. This translates into CASSYGTGGFQETQYF. This chain joins TRBV10-1 and TRBJ2-5, with 11 bases identical to TRBD1. After removal of 5 bases from V and 2 bases from J, the junction contained 7 bases not matched to a gene. This CDR3 is 16 amino acids long. The germline CDR1 and CDR2 sequences are WNHNN and SYGVQD (reference sequence).

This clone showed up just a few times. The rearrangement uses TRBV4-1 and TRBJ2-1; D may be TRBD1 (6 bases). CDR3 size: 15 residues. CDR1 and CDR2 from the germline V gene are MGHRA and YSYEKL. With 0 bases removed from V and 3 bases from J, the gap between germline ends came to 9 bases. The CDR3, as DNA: TGCGCCAGCAGCCAAGAGGGGGCCAGCTACAATGAGCAGTTCTTC. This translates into CASSQEGASYNEQFF.

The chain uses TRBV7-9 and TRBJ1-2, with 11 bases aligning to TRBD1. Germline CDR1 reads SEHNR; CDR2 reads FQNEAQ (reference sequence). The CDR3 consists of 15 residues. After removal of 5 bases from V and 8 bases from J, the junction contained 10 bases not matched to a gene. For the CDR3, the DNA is TGTGCCAGCAGCCCCGGGGGACAGGGGGTGCTCGGCTACACCTTC. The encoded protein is CASSPGGQGVLGYTF.

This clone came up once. CDR3 sequence (DNA): TGCAGCGTTAAAGCATCTGGAAACACCATATATTTT. Amino acid sequence: CSVKASGNTIYF. This sequence joins TRBV29-1 and TRBJ1-3; D remains unclear. Between the trimmed V and J ends, which lost 5 bases and 1 base, there was a span of 6 bases. There are 12 residues in the CDR3. CDR1 is SQVTM and CDR2 is ANQGSEA in the germline V gene.

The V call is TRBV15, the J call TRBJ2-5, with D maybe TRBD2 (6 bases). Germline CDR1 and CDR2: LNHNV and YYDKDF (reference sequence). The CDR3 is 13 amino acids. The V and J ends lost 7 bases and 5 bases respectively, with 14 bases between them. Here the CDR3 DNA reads TGTGCCACCACCCCCCGGGGAGGTGAGACCCAGTACTTC. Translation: CATTPRGGETQYF.

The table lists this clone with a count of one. CDR3 in DNA: TGTGCCAGTAGACCGCTCGGACGGGGAGAAACCGAAGCTTTCTTT. Its protein is CASRPLGRGETEAFF. The chain couples TRBV19 to TRBJ1-1, with no clear D. The CDR3 runs 15 residues. The V gene's germline CDR1 is LNHDA and CDR2 SQIVND (reference sequence). The V end was cut by 6 bases, the J end by 8 bases, with 22 bases between.

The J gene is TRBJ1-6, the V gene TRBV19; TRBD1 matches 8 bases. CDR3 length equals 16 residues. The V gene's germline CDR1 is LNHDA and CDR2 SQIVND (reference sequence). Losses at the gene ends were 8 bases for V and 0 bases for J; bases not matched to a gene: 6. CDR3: CASRDRRSSYNSPLHF. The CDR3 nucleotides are TGTGCCAGTCGGGACAGGAGGAGCTCCTATAATTCACCCCTCCACTTT.

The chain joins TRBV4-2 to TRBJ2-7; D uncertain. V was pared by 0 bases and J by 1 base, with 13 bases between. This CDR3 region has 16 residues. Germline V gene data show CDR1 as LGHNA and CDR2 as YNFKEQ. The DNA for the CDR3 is TGTGCCAGCAGCCAAGATTCCTCGACCCCTTCCTACGAGCAGTACTTC. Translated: CASSQDSSTPSYEQYF.

The CDR3 spells CAWSTGGQPYNEQFF. The CDR3 nucleotides are TGTGCCTGGAGTACGGGGGGTCAACCCTACAATGAGCAGTTCTTC. The rearrangement links TRBV30 to TRBJ2-1; TRBD2 aligns across 7 bases. Germline CDR1 GTSNPN, CDR2 SVGIG (reference sequence). The CDR3 totals 15 residues. V shed 2 bases and J 2 bases; nucleotides not matched to a gene: 6.

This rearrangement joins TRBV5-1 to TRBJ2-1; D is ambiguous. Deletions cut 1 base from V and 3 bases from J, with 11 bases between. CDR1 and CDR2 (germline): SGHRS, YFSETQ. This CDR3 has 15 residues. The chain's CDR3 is CASSLSWVDYNEQFF. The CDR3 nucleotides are TGCGCCAGCAGCTTGTCTTGGGTGGACTACAATGAGCAGTTCTTC.

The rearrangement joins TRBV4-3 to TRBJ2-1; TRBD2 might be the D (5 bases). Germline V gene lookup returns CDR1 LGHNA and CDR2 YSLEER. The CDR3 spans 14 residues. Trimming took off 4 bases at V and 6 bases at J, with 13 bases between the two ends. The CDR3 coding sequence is TGCGCCAGCAGCCCTACTAGGGTGGGCAATGAGCAGTTCTTC. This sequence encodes CASSPTRVGNEQFF.

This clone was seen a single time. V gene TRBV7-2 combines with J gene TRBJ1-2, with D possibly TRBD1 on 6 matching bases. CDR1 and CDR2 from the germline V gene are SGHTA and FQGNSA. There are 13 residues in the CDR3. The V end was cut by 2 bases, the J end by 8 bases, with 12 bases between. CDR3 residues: CASSLRGQQGYTF. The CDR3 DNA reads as TGTGCCAGCAGCTTACGGGGGCAGCAGGGCTACACCTTC.

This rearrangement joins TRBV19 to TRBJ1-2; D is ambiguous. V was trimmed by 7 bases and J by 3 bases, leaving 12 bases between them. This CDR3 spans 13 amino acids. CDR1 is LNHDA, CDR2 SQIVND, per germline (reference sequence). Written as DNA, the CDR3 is TGTGCCAGTACCCCTCTTAGCCACTATGGCTACACCTTC. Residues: CASTPLSHYGYTF.

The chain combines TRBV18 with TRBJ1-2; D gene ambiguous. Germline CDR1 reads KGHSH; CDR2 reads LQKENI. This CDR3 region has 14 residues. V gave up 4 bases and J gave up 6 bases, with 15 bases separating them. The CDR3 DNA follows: TGTGCCAGCTCACTCCGGGCCGCCGCGGATGGCTACACCTTC. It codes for CASSLRAAADGYTF.

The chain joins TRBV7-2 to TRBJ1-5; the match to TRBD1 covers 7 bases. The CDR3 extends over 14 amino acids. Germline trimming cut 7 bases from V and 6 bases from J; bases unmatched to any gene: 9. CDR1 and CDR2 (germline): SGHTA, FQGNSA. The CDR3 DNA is TGTGCCAGCACAAGACAGGGCGAGGGTCAGCCCCAGCATTTT. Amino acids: CASTRQGEGQPQHF.

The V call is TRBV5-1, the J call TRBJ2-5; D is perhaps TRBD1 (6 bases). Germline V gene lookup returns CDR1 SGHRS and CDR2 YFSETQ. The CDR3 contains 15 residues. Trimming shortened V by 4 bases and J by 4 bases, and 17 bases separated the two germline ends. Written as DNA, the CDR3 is TGCGCCAGCAGCGAACGTACAGGGTCTGTAGAGACCCAGTACTTC. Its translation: CASSERTGSVETQYF.

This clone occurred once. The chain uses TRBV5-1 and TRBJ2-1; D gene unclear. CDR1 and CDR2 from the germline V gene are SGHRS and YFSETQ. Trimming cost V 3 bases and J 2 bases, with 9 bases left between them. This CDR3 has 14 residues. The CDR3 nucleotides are TGCGCCAGCAGCTGGCATACGCCCTACAATGAGCAGTTCTTC. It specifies CASSWHTPYNEQFF.

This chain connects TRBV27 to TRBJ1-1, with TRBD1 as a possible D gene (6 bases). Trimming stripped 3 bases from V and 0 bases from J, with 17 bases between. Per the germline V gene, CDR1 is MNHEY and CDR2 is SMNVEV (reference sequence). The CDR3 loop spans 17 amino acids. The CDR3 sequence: CASSFRSARDMNTEAFF. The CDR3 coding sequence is TGTGCCAGCAGTTTCCGCTCCGCCAGGGACATGAACACTGAAGCTTTCTTT.